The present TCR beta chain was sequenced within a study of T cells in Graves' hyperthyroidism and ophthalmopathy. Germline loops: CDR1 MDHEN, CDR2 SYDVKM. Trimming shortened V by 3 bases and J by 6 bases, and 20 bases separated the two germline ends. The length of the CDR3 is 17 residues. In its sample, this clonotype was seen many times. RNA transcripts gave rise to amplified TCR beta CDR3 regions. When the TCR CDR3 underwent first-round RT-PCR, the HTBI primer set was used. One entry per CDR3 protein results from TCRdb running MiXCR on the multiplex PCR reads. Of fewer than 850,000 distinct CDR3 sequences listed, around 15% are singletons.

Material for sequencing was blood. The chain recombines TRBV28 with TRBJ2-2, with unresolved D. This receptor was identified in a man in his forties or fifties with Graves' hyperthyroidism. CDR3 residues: CASSFGEISPRAGELFF. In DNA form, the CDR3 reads TGTGCCAGCAGTTTTGGAGAGATCTCACCCAGAGCCGGGGAGCTGTTTTTT.